Below, 26 T cell receptor beta chains from the same sample are listed, as sequenced in a study of cytomegalovirus exposure and HLA in healthy donors. Using immunoSEQ multiplex PCR, the repertoire was profiled, and TCRdb retains in-frame clones only, with some absent. The table shows more than 70,000 clones, with roughly 93% occurring only once. Material for sequencing was PBMCs. The receptors derive from a woman in her late teens or twenties in good health and CMV-seronegative.

V and J are TRBV9 and TRBJ2-3; 9 bases match TRBD2. CDR3 length: 16 amino acids. V lost 0 bases, J lost 4 bases, and 6 bases stayed unmatched. Germline CDR1 reads SGDLS; CDR2 reads YYNGEE. The CDR3 coding sequence is TGTGCCAGCAGCGTAGGGGCGGGGGGGCGCGCAGATACGCAGTATTTT. This codes for CASSVGAGGRADTQYF.

This clone has only one observation. As DNA, the CDR3 is TGTGCCAGCAGCCCAGGGGGCTTCACAGATACGCAGTATTTT. Encoded protein: CASSPGGFTDTQYF. The V call is TRBV7-3, the J call TRBJ2-3; 8 bases match TRBD1. In germline, CDR1 is SGHTA, CDR2 FQGTGA. V was pared by 5 bases and J by 2 bases, with 3 bases of the junction left unmatched. CDR3 length: 14 amino acids.

The V call is TRBV18, the J call TRBJ1-4; 9 positions match TRBD1. V shed 2 bases and J 0 bases; nucleotides not matched to a gene: 7. CDR1 and CDR2 (germline): KGHSH, LQKENI. The CDR3 contains 18 residues. This CDR3 reads CASSPNMGQGATNEKLFF. CDR3 coding DNA: TGTGCCAGCTCACCAAATATGGGACAGGGTGCAACTAATGAAAAACTGTTTTTT.

The chain is built from TRBV7-9 and TRBJ1-2; D gene unclear. The CDR3 sequence is 12 residues long. Germline CDR1 reads SEHNR; CDR2 reads FQNEAQ (reference sequence). Trimming pared 3 bases from V and 4 bases from J, leaving 6 bases between. CDR3: CASSFGVYGYTF. CDR3 DNA: TGTGCCAGCAGCTTCGGGGTCTATGGCTACACCTTC. The variable domain in full, with the rest retrieved from reference TRBV7-9 and TRBJ1-2, is DTGVSQNPRHKITKRGQNVTFRCDPISEHNRLYWYRQTLGQGPEFLTYFQNEAQLEKSRLLSDRFSAERPKGSFSTLEIQRTEQGDSAMYLCASSFGVYGYTFGSGTRLTVV.

The table lists this clone with a count of one. The chain combines TRBV29-1 with TRBJ2-7; 11 bases agree with TRBD2. The J segment lost 3 bases and the V segment lost 3 bases, leaving 4 bases of the junction unmatched. Per germline, CDR1 SQVTM and CDR2 ANQGSEA. The CDR3 spans 14 residues. The CDR3 DNA follows: TGCAGCGTTGAGCCCGGGACTAGCGGCTACGAGCAGTACTTC. This encodes CSVEPGTSGYEQYF.

The J gene is TRBJ2-1, the V gene TRBV7-6, with D perhaps TRBD2 (6 bases). The CDR3 totals 13 residues. CDR1 is SGHVS and CDR2 is FNYEAQ in the germline V gene. V lost 1 base and J lost 9, with 10 bases in between. CDR3 bases: TGTGCCAGCAGCTTAGGCCTAGCGACTGAGCAGTTCTTC. Encoded protein: CASSLGLATEQFF.

The V call is TRBV30, the J call TRBJ2-3; maybe TRBD2 (6 bases). Deletions cut 0 bases from V and 6 bases from J, with 10 bases between. CDR3 length: 13 amino acids. Germline CDR1 reads GTSNPN; CDR2 reads SVGIG (reference sequence). The CDR3, as DNA: TGTGCCTGGAGTGTTGGTGGGGGGGATACGCAGTATTTT. This gives the protein CAWSVGGGDTQYF.

On this clone itself: One end of the junction fails to match germline, which may point to a read error. The rearrangement uses TRBV4-1 and TRBJ2-5, with 7 bases aligning to TRBD1. Looked up from germline, CDR1 is MGHRA and CDR2 is YSYEKL. The length of the CDR3 is 15 residues. The CDR3 region is CASSEEQGLEETQYF. CDR3 coding DNA: TGCGCCAGCAGCGAAGAACAGGGGCTCGAAGAGACCCAGTACTTC.

The chain recombines TRBV9 with TRBJ2-5; D is possibly TRBD2 (5 bases). Trimming stripped 5 bases from V and 4 bases from J, with 18 bases between. The germline V gene encodes CDR1 SGDLS and CDR2 YYNGEE. The CDR3 is 15 amino acids. CDR3 in DNA: TGTGCCAGCAGTCAGGAGGCCCGACATGCAGAGACCCAGTACTTC. Amino acids: CASSQEARHAETQYF.

J is TRBJ2-1 and V is TRBV11-2; 14 bases are a match to TRBD2. CDR3 size: 19 residues. From germline, CDR1 is SGHAT and CDR2 FQNNGV. V trimming: 2 bases; J trimming: 6 bases; junction bases outside the gene matches: 12. CDR3 nucleotides: TGTGCCAGCAGCTTAAGGAGTGAAGGGACTAGCGGGAGAGGCAATGAGCAGTTCTTC. Translated: CASSLRSEGTSGRGNEQFF. Full variable domain (remainder filled in from reference TRBV11-2 and TRBJ2-1): EAGVAQSPRYKIIEKRQSVAFWCNPISGHATLYWYQQILGQGPKLLIQFQNNGVVDDSQLPKDRFSAERLKGVDSTLKIQPAKLEDSAVYLCASSLRSEGTSGRGNEQFFGPGTRLTVL.

This rearrangement joins TRBV4-2 to TRBJ2-6; D might be TRBD2 (6 bases). V was cut by 0 bases and J by 0 bases, with 18 bases left in between. The CDR3 sequence is 20 residues long. Germline V gives CDR1 LGHNA, CDR2 YNFKEQ. The CDR3, as DNA: TGTGCCAGCAGCCAAGATCCCCTATTAGCGGCCCCCTCTGGGGCCAACGTCCTGACTTTC. It specifies CASSQDPLLAAPSGANVLTF.

The chain is built from TRBV27 and TRBJ2-5; no firm D call. The CDR3 runs 13 residues. Germline V gives CDR1 MNHEY, CDR2 SMNVEV (reference sequence). V was clipped by 3 bases and J by 2 bases, with 7 bases between them. The CDR3 region has the DNA TGTGCCAGCAGTTTCGGGTCACAAGAGACCCAGTACTTC. This translates into CASSFGSQETQYF.

The sample holds one count of this clone. The rearrangement joins TRBV6-1 to TRBJ2-3, with 9 bases fitting TRBD2. Per the germline V gene, CDR1 is MNHNS and CDR2 is SASEGT. Trimming at V came to 3 bases and at J to 2 bases, leaving 3 bases not matched to a gene. The CDR3 is made up of 15 amino acids. The DNA of the CDR3 is TGTGCCAGCAGTGAGTTAGCGGGAGACACAGATACGCAGTATTTT. It encodes CASSELAGDTDTQYF.

This clone appeared once. The V gene is TRBV7-9, the J gene TRBJ1-1, with D unclear. The CDR3 is 14 amino acids. Germline V gene sequence: CDR1 SEHNR, CDR2 FQNEAQ (reference sequence). V lost 1 base, J lost 0 bases, and 6 bases lay in between. CDR3 DNA: TGTGCCAGCAGCTTAGGCGGGGTGAACACTGAAGCTTTCTTT. Translation gives CASSLGGVNTEAFF.

As regards this clone: This same CDR3 is encoded by further DNA sequences in the sample. The chain is built from TRBV15 and TRBJ1-1; D gene unclear. The CDR3 covers 14 residues. V was cut by 0 bases and J by 1 base, with 6 bases left in between. Germline V CDR1 and CDR2: LNHNV, YYDKDF (reference sequence). Here the CDR3 DNA reads TGTGCCACCAGCAGAGATCGAGGGAACACTGAAGCTTTCTTT. Amino acid sequence: CATSRDRGNTEAFF.

The V and J genes are TRBV5-1 and TRBJ1-5, with 7 bases matching TRBD1. Germline lookup yields CDR1 SGHRS and CDR2 YFSETQ. This CDR3 has 15 residues. The V gene end was trimmed by 1 base and the J gene end by 7 bases; junction bases not matched to a gene: 8. DNA of the CDR3: TGCGCCAGCAGCTTGTCAGGGACAGAGGGACAGCCCCAGCATTTT. It codes for CASSLSGTEGQPQHF.

The chain combines TRBV6-5 with TRBJ1-4; 7 positions agree with TRBD1. This CDR3 has 16 residues. V lost 2 bases and J lost 0; bases outside the gene matches: 3. Germline lookup yields CDR1 MNHEY and CDR2 SVGAGI. The CDR3 sequence: CASSYLTGSTNEKLFF. DNA for the CDR3: TGTGCCAGCAGTTACCTGACAGGGTCAACTAATGAAAAACTGTTTTTT.

This clone appeared once. The chain links TRBV27 to TRBJ1-2; D might be TRBD1 (5 bases). From germline, CDR1 is MNHEY and CDR2 SMNVEV (reference sequence). V lost 6 bases, J lost 4 bases, and 12 bases lay in between. CDR3 length equals 13 residues. The chain's CDR3 is CASSNSRVYGYTF. The CDR3 DNA follows: TGTGCCAGCAGCAACTCCAGGGTCTATGGCTACACCTTC.

The J gene is TRBJ2-1, the V gene TRBV19; TRBD2 is a possible D gene (6 bases). Germline values: CDR1 LNHDA, CDR2 SQIVND (reference sequence). V dropped 7 bases and J dropped 10 bases, with 11 bases sitting between them. The CDR3 consists of 11 residues. The CDR3 bases are TGTGCCAGTACAGGACGGGGGGAGCAGTTCTTC. Protein sequence: CASTGRGEQFF.

The rearrangement uses TRBV14 and TRBJ2-1; D not resolved. The V end was cut by 1 base, the J end by 5 bases, with 6 bases between. The CDR3 contains 13 residues. CDR1 and CDR2 from the germline V gene are SGHDN and FVKESK. CDR3 region: CASSQVIDNEQFF. CDR3 bases: TGTGCCAGCAGCCAAGTAATAGACAATGAGCAGTTCTTC.

The V gene is TRBV11-2, the J gene TRBJ2-1; 7 bases are shared with TRBD1. The J segment lost 3 bases and the V segment lost 1 base, leaving 3 bases of the junction unmatched. CDR1 and CDR2 (germline): SGHAT, FQNNGV. CDR3 length: 15 amino acids. CDR3 sequence (DNA): TGTGCCAGCAGCTTAGTACAGGGGCGCTACAATGAGCAGTTCTTC. Translation gives CASSLVQGRYNEQFF.

This chain uses TRBV30 with TRBJ2-7, with a tentative D call TRBD2 (5 bases). CDR3 length: 12 amino acids. Germline CDR1 is GTSNPN and CDR2 is SVGIG (reference sequence). Between the trimmed V and J ends, which lost 1 base and 7 bases, there was a span of 11 bases. CDR3 amino acids: CAWSAGPGEQYF. The CDR3 coding sequence is TGTGCCTGGAGTGCTGGGCCGGGGGAGCAGTACTTC.

This clone was seen once. V is TRBV11-2 and J is TRBJ2-1; 7 positions agree with TRBD1. The CDR3 consists of 11 residues. Germline V gene lookup returns CDR1 SGHAT and CDR2 FQNNGV. With V trimmed by 5 bases and J by 15 bases, 7 bases remained unmatched. The CDR3 here is CASSPTGMPFF. The DNA for the CDR3 is TGTGCCAGCAGCCCGACAGGGATGCCGTTCTTC.

The rearrangement links TRBV19 to TRBJ2-1, with 10 bases that match TRBD1. Germline-derived CDR1 and CDR2 are LNHDA and SQIVND (reference sequence). This CDR3 is built from 16 residues. The V segment lost 4 bases and the J segment 7 bases; nucleotides outside the gene matches: 10. CDR3 loop: CASSKAGTGVKNEQFF. DNA of the CDR3: TGTGCCAGTAGTAAAGCCGGGACAGGGGTAAAGAATGAGCAGTTCTTC.

This rearrangement joins TRBV28 to TRBJ2-7, with 10 bases fitting TRBD1. Losses at the gene ends were 6 bases for V and 3 bases for J; bases not matched to a gene: 5. Germline V gives CDR1 MDHEN, CDR2 SYDVKM. The CDR3 contains 14 residues. Here the CDR3 DNA reads TGTGCCAGCAGGGGGACAGGGGTTCTCTACGAGCAGTACTTC. It yields the protein CASRGTGVLYEQYF.

The chain links TRBV6-6 to TRBJ2-2; D ambiguous. The CDR3 consists of 14 residues. CDR1 and CDR2 (germline): MNHNY, SVGAGI (reference sequence). Trimming removed 5 bases from V and 3 bases from J, with 10 bases in between. CDR3 in amino acids: CASSETADTGELFF. CDR3 sequence (DNA): TGTGCCAGCAGTGAGACGGCGGACACCGGGGAGCTGTTTTTT.